Listed below are T cell receptor beta chains from one sample, sequenced in a study of cytomegalovirus exposure and HLA in healthy donors. Clones were read by immunoSEQ multiplex PCR, and TCRdb kept only the in-frame ones, dropping some. The repertoire consists of 160,000 or so clones, with more than 65% occurring once and the leading ten covering under 1.5%. The sample taken for sequencing was PBMCs. The receptors originated from a man aged 45 to 65 in good health and CMV-seropositive. Each CDR3 is given with its conserved first and last residue. The D gene is left open where the match is weak. Size values are once, few and many counts, or a class for expanded clones, and some rows have none.

V,D,size,J,DNA,CDR3
TRBV7-7,TRBD2,NA,TRBJ2-1,TGTGCTAGCAGCACCCAACTAGCGGGAGAAGAGCAGTTCTTC,CASSTQLAGEEQFF
TRBV7-7,NA,NA,TRBJ1-6,TGTGCTAGCAGCTTAGGAGTTAATTCACCCCTCCACTTT,CASSLGVNSPLHF
TRBV23-1,NA,NA,TRBJ1-1,TGCGCCGGACACTCTGAAGCTTTCTTT,CAGHSEAFF
TRBV15,NA,NA,TRBJ1-1,TGTGCCACCAGCCTGAGGACTGAAGCTTTCTTT,CATSLRTEAFF
TRBV4-1,TRBD1,once,TRBJ1-2,TGCGCCAGCAGCCGAACCGGGACAGACCTCTATGGCTACACCTTC,CASSRTGTDLYGYTF
TRBV14,NA,NA,TRBJ1-1,TGTGCCAGCAGCCAAGGTCCAAACAGTGAAGCTTTCTTT,CASSQGPNSEAFF
TRBV4-2,TRBD2,NA,TRBJ2-5,TGTGCCAGCAGCCACGGGGGGAGACGGGAGACCCAGTACTTC,CASSHGGRRETQYF
TRBV18,TRBD1,NA,TRBJ2-3,TGTGCCAGCTCGGCAGCAGGGGGCGGATCAGATACGCAGTATTTT,CASSAAGGGSDTQYF
TRBV7-8,NA,few,TRBJ1-5,TGTGCCAGCAGCTTAAAGGAGGGGAGCAATCAGCCCCAGCATTTT,CASSLKEGSNQPQHF
TRBV29-1,NA,few,TRBJ2-5,TGCAGCGTCGGGGGCGGGAGTATCCAAGAGACCCAGTACTTC,CSVGGGSIQETQYF
TRBV6-1,NA,NA,TRBJ1-5,TGTGCCAGCAGTGAAGATTGGCAGTATCAGCCCCAGCATTTT,CASSEDWQYQPQHF
TRBV6-1,TRBD1,NA,TRBJ2-7,TGTGCCAGCAGTGAAGCGCCGGGACAGGGCTACGAGCAGTACTTC,CASSEAPGQGYEQYF
TRBV6-5,NA,few,TRBJ2-7,TGTGCCAGCAGTCCCTATGAGCGAGCCTACGAGCAGTACTTC,CASSPYERAYEQYF
TRBV6-1,TRBD1,NA,TRBJ2-3,TGTGCCAGCAGTGAAGCGTTTGGGACAGGGTGGACAGATACGCAGTATTTT,CASSEAFGTGWTDTQYF
TRBV1,NA,once,TRBJ1-4,TGCACCAGCAGCCAGCGGGACAGGGGGCGGGAAAAACTGTTTTTT,CTSSQRDRGREKLFF
TRBV27,NA,NA,TRBJ2-7,TGTGCCAGCAGTTTTTTGGGGGCAATGGAAGAGCAGTACTTC,CASSFLGAMEEQYF